The rows below give T cell receptor beta chains drawn from one sample of a study of CD8+ T cells in alopecia areata. The repertoire was sequenced with immunoSEQ multiplex PCR; TCRdb's copy has only in-frame clones and lacks some. The repertoire holds some 150,000 clones, roughly 53% seen once, with around 6.6% in the top ten. The source material was CD4+ T cells sorted from blood, sampled at week 0. The receptors shown here come from a human donor with alopecia areata. CDR3s include the opening cysteine and the closing phenylalanine or tryptophan. The D gene is left open where the match is weak. Size is stated for part of the rows, as once, few or many counts, or as a class when the clone is expanded.

TRBJ1-1,.,TRBV14,.,CASSQISRVGTEAFF,TGTGCCAGCAGCCAGATTAGCAGGGTAGGAACTGAAGCTTTCTTT
TRBJ2-7,.,TRBV30,TRBD1,CAWTEMTAQGLYF,TGTGCCTGGACCGAGATGACCGCACAGGGGTTGTACTTC
TRBJ1-1,.,TRBV29-1,.,CSVNTRAVNTEAFF,TGCAGCGTCAACACCCGAGCCGTGAACACTGAAGCTTTCTTT
TRBJ2-7,once,TRBV2,.,CASSVAYEQYF,TGTGCCAGCAGTGTCGCTTACGAGCAGTACTTC
TRBJ2-4,.,TRBV30,TRBD2,CAWSARTGTSGGNIQYF,TGTGCCTGGAGTGCGCGCACTGGGACTAGCGGGGGAAACATTCAGTACTTC
TRBJ1-4,.,TRBV6-5,.,CASSPGAGINEKLFF,TGTGCCAGCAGCCCCGGGGCAGGGATTAATGAAAAACTGTTTTTT
TRBJ1-4,few,TRBV29-1,TRBD1,CSVRRGGGNEKLFF,TGCAGCGTCCGTCGAGGGGGCGGTAATGAAAAACTGTTTTTT
TRBJ1-2,.,TRBV2,TRBD1,CASSFRGNYGYTF,TGTGCCAGCAGCTTCAGGGGGAACTATGGCTACACCTTC
TRBJ1-2,.,TRBV5-4,.,CASSLEGGYTF,TGTGCCAGCAGCTTGGAGGGTGGCTACACCTTC
TRBJ1-1,.,TRBV29-1,.,CSVRGKANTEAFF,TGCAGCGTTCGGGGGAAAGCGAACACTGAAGCTTTCTTT
TRBJ2-2,.,TRBV6-5,.,CASSYWGGHTGELFF,TGTGCCAGCAGTTATTGGGGGGGGCACACCGGGGAGCTGTTTTTT
TRBJ2-7,.,TRBV27,TRBD1,CASSLRDRAQEQYF,TGTGCCAGCAGTTTACGGGACAGGGCTCAAGAGCAGTACTTC
TRBJ1-1,.,TRBV29-1,.,CSESEGPGTEAFF,TGCAGCGAGAGTGAGGGTCCGGGCACTGAAGCTTTCTTT
TRBJ2-7,.,TRBV7-9,.,CASSLVRGEEYF,TGTGCCAGCAGCTTAGTGCGAGGCGAAGAGTACTTC
TRBJ1-2,.,TRBV15,.,CATSNDNYGYTF,TGTGCCACCAGCAACGATAACTATGGCTACACCTTC
TRBJ2-7,.,TRBV29-1,.,CSVAPGINYEQYF,TGCAGCGTGGCTCCCGGGATCAACTACGAGCAGTACTTC
TRBJ1-1,.,TRBV30,.,CAWSTKTNRNTEAFF,TGTGCCTGGAGTACGAAGACTAATAGAAACACTGAAGCTTTCTTT
TRBJ2-3,.,TRBV2,.,CASRTDSTDTQYF,TGTGCCAGCAGGACCGACAGCACAGATACGCAGTATTTT
TRBJ2-7,.,TRBV10-3,TRBD1,CAISPGTGGIYEQYF,TGTGCCATCAGCCCCGGGACAGGGGGAATCTACGAGCAGTACTTC
TRBJ1-5,.,TRBV7-2,TRBD1,CASSPTGGQPQHF,TGTGCCAGCAGCCCGACAGGGGGCCAGCCCCAGCATTTT
TRBJ2-2,few,TRBV19,TRBD2,CASSSRLAGTGELFF,TGTGCCAGTAGTAGCCGACTAGCGGGCACCGGGGAGCTGTTTTTT
TRBJ2-3,.,TRBV29-1,TRBD2,CSVETSGGTDTQYF,TGCAGCGTTGAAACTAGCGGCGGCACAGATACGCAGTATTTT
TRBJ2-5,.,TRBV18,TRBD1,CASSPPGTGEETQYF,TGTGCCAGCTCACCACCAGGGACAGGAGAAGAGACCCAGTACTTC
TRBJ2-5,.,TRBV5-1,TRBD2,CASSLPAQGGGALETQYF,TGCGCCAGCAGCCTCCCAGCCCAGGGCGGGGGGGCCCTGGAGACCCAGTACTTC
TRBJ1-5,.,TRBV18,TRBD1,CASSPTGNQPQHF,TGTGCCAGCTCGCCGACAGGGAATCAGCCCCAGCATTTT
TRBJ1-1,.,TRBV7-2,.,CASSSEGRTEAFF,TGTGCCAGCAGCTCAGAGGGGCGGACTGAAGCTTTCTTT
TRBJ2-7,.,TRBV30,.,CAWSSGGFYEQYF,TGTGCCTGGAGTTCAGGGGGGTTCTACGAGCAGTACTTC
TRBJ2-1,.,TRBV5-1,.,CASSLAGFEQFF,TGCGCCAGCAGCTTGGCGGGGTTTGAGCAGTTCTTC
TRBJ2-7,few,TRBV7-2,.,CASSLDGPSYEQYF,TGTGCCAGCAGCTTAGATGGGCCTTCCTACGAGCAGTACTTC
TRBJ2-2,.,TRBV9,TRBD2,CASSVVGLARSGELFF,TGTGCCAGCAGCGTAGTGGGACTAGCGCGGTCCGGGGAGCTGTTTTTT
TRBJ1-2,.,TRBV2,.,CASIPTATGGYTF,TGTGCCAGCATTCCGACAGCGACGGGTGGCTACACCTTC
TRBJ1-1,.,TRBV25-1,TRBD1,CASSGQGATEAFF,TGTGCCAGCAGCGGTCAGGGGGCGACTGAAGCTTTCTTT
TRBJ2-2,.,TRBV7-2,.,CASSSTRDRAGELFF,TGTGCCAGCAGCTCAACTAGGGATCGAGCCGGGGAGCTGTTTTTT
TRBJ2-7,.,TRBV4-2,TRBD1,CASSQVGQGAVEQYF,TGTGCCAGCAGCCAAGTGGGACAGGGGGCGGTCGAGCAGTACTTC
TRBJ1-2,few,TRBV2,.,CASRAGRPNYGYTF,TGTGCCAGCAGGGCCGGGCGTCCTAACTATGGCTACACCTTC
TRBJ1-2,.,TRBV27,TRBD1,CATKRTGGNVYGYTF,TGTGCCACCAAACGAACAGGGGGAAATGTCTATGGCTACACCTTC
TRBJ1-2,.,TRBV30,.,CAWSEGRAYGYTF,TGTGCCTGGAGTGAGGGCAGAGCTTATGGCTACACCTTC
TRBJ1-6,.,TRBV2,.,CASSDRYNSPLHF,TGTGCCAGCAGTGACAGATATAATTCACCCCTCCACTTT
TRBJ2-7,few,TRBV23-1,TRBD1,CASSQSHREPFRDRAYEQYF,TGCGCCAGCAGTCAATCCCACCGTGAGCCTTTCCGGGACAGAGCCTACGAGCAGTACTTC
TRBJ1-3,.,TRBV30,.,CAWRLGHPSGNTIYF,TGTGCCTGGAGACTTGGCCATCCCTCTGGAAACACCATATATTTT
TRBJ1-5,.,TRBV2,.,CASGRGWNQPQHF,TGTGCCAGCGGGAGGGGTTGGAATCAGCCCCAGCATTTT
TRBJ2-2,.,TRBV6-5,.,CASSPLSGRTGELFF,TGTGCCAGCAGTCCGTTATCGGGTCGCACCGGGGAGCTGTTTTTT
TRBJ1-2,.,TRBV30,.,CAWSDGRYGYTF,TGTGCCTGGAGCGACGGCCGCTATGGCTACACCTTC
TRBJ1-1,.,TRBV5-4,.,CATSTFGMNTEAFF,TGTGCCACCAGCACCTTCGGAATGAACACTGAAGCTTTCTTT
TRBJ1-1,.,TRBV9,.,CASSVDGNTEAFF,TGTGCCAGCAGCGTCGACGGGAACACTGAAGCTTTCTTT
TRBJ1-1,.,TRBV7-9,.,CASSPRANTEAFF,TGTGCCAGCAGCCCCCGAGCGAACACTGAAGCTTTCTTT
TRBJ1-4,.,TRBV5-6,TRBD1,CASSLGQGGSRLFF,TGTGCCAGCAGCCTTGGACAGGGCGGTTCTAGACTGTTTTTT
TRBJ2-7,.,TRBV5-4,.,CASSGGGQGGTYEQYF,TGTGCCAGCAGCGGGGGCGGACAGGGAGGGACCTACGAGCAGTACTTC
TRBJ2-3,.,TRBV4-1,TRBD2,CASSQIGGTTPDTQYF,TGCGCCAGCAGCCAAATCGGGGGGACTACCCCAGATACGCAGTATTTT
TRBJ2-5,.,TRBV4-1,.,CASSRQRKETQYF,TGCGCCAGCAGCCGCCAGCGGAAAGAGACCCAGTACTTC
TRBJ2-1,few,TRBV29-1,TRBD1,CSAKPGTGGGNEQFF,TGCAGCGCCAAGCCCGGGACAGGCGGAGGAAATGAGCAGTTCTTC
TRBJ1-2,.,TRBV5-4,TRBD1,CASSSYTGEHGYTF,TGTGCCAGCAGCTCATACACAGGGGAACATGGCTACACCTTC
TRBJ1-2,.,TRBV20-1,.,CSAGLDRTNTF,TGCAGTGCGGGTCTAGACAGAACCAACACCTTC
TRBJ1-1,many,TRBV29-1,.,CSVRVDMNTEAFF,TGCAGCGTTAGGGTTGACATGAACACTGAAGCTTTCTTT
TRBJ2-7,.,TRBV11-3,.,CASSFTATVSSYEQYF,TGTGCCAGCAGTTTTACGGCGACAGTGAGCTCCTACGAGCAGTACTTC
TRBJ2-1,.,TRBV5-1,TRBD1,CASSLGTGIEQFF,TGCGCCAGCAGCTTAGGGACAGGGATTGAGCAGTTCTTC
TRBJ1-6,.,TRBV5-1,.,CASSLEGLTGAPLHF,TGCGCCAGCAGCTTGGAAGGGTTAACGGGGGCACCCCTCCACTTT